The sequence of this T cell receptor (beta chain) was determined in a study of OX40 agonist ivuxolimab in advanced cancers. Study results and caveats: Doses of 0.1 to 3.0 mg/kg were accompanied by clonal expansion of CD4+ and CD8+ blood T cells by week 6.

A remark on this clone: The antigen is unknown.

Method: immunoSEQ multiplex PCR; TCRdb's copy keeps in-frame clones and lacks some. Of about 85,000 clones listed, roughly 91% are singletons. V was pared by 2 bases and J by 1 base, with 9 bases between. Germline CDR1 is MDHEN and CDR2 is SYDVKM. This CDR3 is built from 14 residues. The specimen comprised CD4+ or CD8+ T cells sorted from blood, sampled in a trial of the OX40 agonist ivuxolimab. The rearrangement links TRBV28 to TRBJ2-7; perhaps TRBD1 as D (7 bases). The TCR originated in an adult with an advanced solid tumor such as melanoma, head and neck, liver or kidney cancer. This CDR3 reads CASSLAGGSYEQYF. Written as DNA, the CDR3 is TGTGCCAGCAGTTTAGCAGGGGGGTCCTACGAGCAGTACTTC.